A selection of T cell receptor beta chains follows, all from one sample in a study of T cells in Graves' hyperthyroidism and ophthalmopathy. TCRdb itself ran the multiplex PCR reads through MiXCR, one entry per CDR3 protein. The table has some 500,000 distinct CDR3 sequences, roughly 15% seen once; the top ten hold approximately 30%. Sequenced material: blood. These receptors were taken from a woman in her 30s with Graves' ophthalmopathy. Both conserved end residues are part of each CDR3. Each record gives: J gene, V gene, clone size, D gene, CDR3 protein, CDR3 DNA. A D gene is named only where the DNA matches it firmly. Expanded clones get a size class; other rows say once, few or many, or leave the size out.

>TRBJ2-7|TRBV29-1|many|TRBD2
CSVEVAGGTYEQYF
TGCAGCGTGGAGGTAGCGGGAGGGACTTACGAGCAGTACTTC
>TRBJ1-2|TRBV5-1|many|TRBD1
CASSLGTANYGYTF
TGTGCCAGCAGCCTAGGGACAGCTAACTATGGCTACACCTTC
>TRBJ2-3|TRBV5-1|many|TRBD1
CASSLVPPGQFITDTQYF
TGCGCCAGCAGCTTGGTCCCGCCGGGACAGTTTATCACAGATACGCAGTATTTT
>TRBJ2-3|TRBV7-2|many|NA
CASSKNTDTQYF
TGTGCCAGCAGCAAGAACACAGATACGCAGTATTTT
>TRBJ1-1|TRBV19|NA|NA
CASIRGQGTAFF
TGTGCCAGTATAAGGGGCCAGGGGACTGCTTTCTTT
>TRBJ2-5|TRBV6-5|few|NA
CASSYRNGGQETQYF
TGTGCCAGCAGTTACCGGAATGGGGGTCAAGAGACCCAGTACTTC
>TRBJ2-5|TRBV4-1|many|NA
CASSQVRADRETQYF
TGCGCCAGCAGCCAGGTCAGGGCAGACCGGGAGACCCAGTACTTC
>TRBJ1-1|TRBV12-3/TRBV12-4|many|NA
CASSFGGGETEAFF
TGTGCCAGCAGTTTCGGGGGGGGTGAAACTGAAGCTTTCTTT
>TRBJ2-7|TRBV7-9|NA|NA
CASSLPETWAPEQYF
TGTGCCAGCAGCTTGCCCGAGACATGGGCCCCCGAGCAGTACTTC
>TRBJ2-1|TRBV29-1|NA|TRBD2
CSHVDEGGNDEQFF
TGCAGCCACGTAGACGAGGGAGGGAACGATGAGCAGTTCTTC
>TRBJ2-1|TRBV12-3/TRBV12-4|many|NA
CASSSYRYNEQFF
TGTGCCAGCAGTTCCTACAGATACAATGAGCAGTTCTTC
>TRBJ1-1|TRBV5-6|many|NA
CASSLRHRADTEAFF
TGTGCCAGCAGCTTGAGGCACAGGGCCGACACTGAAGCTTTCTTT
>TRBJ2-1|TRBV7-3|NA|TRBD2
CASSQGGTSGGNEQFF
TGTGCCAGCAGCCAAGGGGGGACTAGCGGGGGCAATGAGCAGTTCTTC
>TRBJ2-6|TRBV2|NA|NA
CAGRTISGANVLTF
TGTGCCGGACGAACAATATCTGGGGCCAACGTCCTGACTTTC
>TRBJ2-7|TRBV11-2|many|NA
CASRTPGQELYEQYF
TGTGCCAGCAGAACACCGGGGCAGGAATTATACGAGCAGTACTTC
>TRBJ2-5|TRBV12-3/TRBV12-4|many|TRBD2
CASSRGGGGRGETQYF
TGTGCCAGCTCCCGGGGGGGGGGAGGGCGAGGAGAGACCCAGTACTTC
>TRBJ2-3|TRBV28|many|NA
CASSFGRDTQYF
TGCGCCAGCAGCTTTGGACGGGATACGCAGTATTTT
>TRBJ2-2|TRBV2|many|TRBD1
CASSPTGLNTGELFF
TGTGCCAGCAGCCCGACAGGGCTGAACACCGGGGAGCTGTTTTTT
>TRBJ2-7|TRBV19|once|NA
CAGLDCSYEQYF
TGTGCCGGGTTAGACTGTTCCTACGAGCAGTACTTC
>TRBJ2-2|TRBV5-5|NA|NA
CASSLDSPLGELFF
TGTGCCAGCAGCTTGGACAGTCCCCTCGGGGAGCTGTTTTTT
>TRBJ1-1|TRBV28|NA|NA
CASSFIVIQSLLNTEAFF
TGTGCCAGCAGTTTTATTGTGATACAGTCGCTTTTGAACACTGAAGCTTTCTTT
>TRBJ2-5|TRBV2|many|NA
CASIGLLKTQYF
TGTGCCAGCATCGGACTCTTGAAGACCCAGTACTTC
>TRBJ2-1|TRBV12-3/TRBV12-4|NA|NA
CASSYVVEPAEEQLF
TGTGCCAGCAGTTACGTCGTAGAGCCCGCCGAGGAGCAGCTCTTC
>TRBJ2-7|TRBV19|NA|TRBD2
CASSIVLAGVYEQYF
TGTGCCAGTAGTATAGTACTAGCGGGAGTTTACGAGCAGTACTTC
>TRBJ2-5|TRBV9|many|NA
CASSAGPREYQETQYF
TGTGCCAGCAGCGCTGGTCCCAGGGAGTACCAAGAGACCCAGTACTTC
>TRBJ2-7|TRBV29-1|few|TRBD2
CSVDRYSTGTSGLGYYEQYF
TGCAGCGTTGATAGATACTCGACCGGGACTAGCGGACTCGGCTACTACGAGCAGTACTTC
>TRBJ2-1|TRBV12-5|many|TRBD2
CASGLVAGAYNEQFF
TGTGCTAGTGGTTTGGTAGCGGGAGCTTACAATGAGCAGTTCTTC
>TRBJ2-7|TRBV7-4|few|NA
CASLTRVGYEQYF
TGTGCCAGCCTGACACGGGTCGGGTACGAGCAGTACTTC
>TRBJ2-5|TRBV28|NA|NA
CASSPRVTQYF
TGTGCCAGCAGCCCCCGGGTGACCCAGTACTTC
>TRBJ2-7|TRBV5-5|many|NA
CASSLLSGTSTYEQYF
TGTGCCAGCAGCTTGCTCTCCGGGACAAGCACCTACGAGCAGTACTTC
>TRBJ1-5|TRBV20-1|many|NA
CSARIGQFSNQPQHF
TGCAGTGCTAGAATCGGACAGTTTAGCAATCAGCCCCAGCATTTT
>TRBJ2-7|TRBV12-3/TRBV12-4|many|TRBD1
CASSPTGVYEQYF
TGTGCCAGCAGTCCTACAGGGGTCTACGAGCAGTACTTC
>TRBJ1-5|TRBV28|few|TRBD1
CASSSPNRGTSNQPQHF
TGTGCCAGCAGTTCGCCCAACAGGGGGACGAGCAATCAGCCCCAGCATTTT
>TRBJ1-3|TRBV6-1|NA|NA
CASTLTHTRSGNTIYF
TGTGCCAGCACCTTGACACATACTCGATCTGGAAACACCATATATTTT
>TRBJ2-7|TRBV20-1|many|TRBD2
CSARPTGGEQYF
TGCAGTGCTAGACCTACGGGGGGGGAGCAGTACTTC
>TRBJ2-2|TRBV5-1|NA|NA
CASSEMTLNTGELFF
TGCGCCAGCAGTGAGATGACACTAAACACCGGGGAGCTGTTTTTT
>TRBJ2-7|TRBV7-2|many|NA
CASSLFSSYEQYF
TGTGCCAGCAGCTTATTTTCCAGTTACGAGCAGTACTTC
>TRBJ2-1|TRBV12-3/TRBV12-4|few|TRBD2
CASSGTSGRVNEQFF
TGTGCCAGCAGCGGGACTAGCGGGAGGGTAAATGAGCAGTTCTTC
>TRBJ2-3|TRBV20-1|NA|TRBD2
CSARDPAGVEDTQYF
TGCAGTGCTAGAGATCCGGCGGGAGTGGAAGATACGCAGTATTTT
>TRBJ1-2|TRBV19|NA|NA
CASSIEHLKFGGYTF
TGTGCCAGTAGTATAGAGCACCTGAAGTTTGGTGGCTACACCTTC
>TRBJ1-2|TRBV20-1|many|NA
CSARPSDPDGYTF
TGCAGTGCTAGACCATCGGATCCGGATGGCTACACCTTC
>TRBJ2-5|TRBV7-7|many|TRBD2
CASSFIAGGQKETQYF
TGTGCTAGCAGCTTTATTGCGGGAGGGCAGAAAGAGACCCAGTACTTC
>TRBJ1-1|TRBV7-9|many|NA
CASHDMSGPKNTEAFF
TGTGCCAGCCACGACATGTCTGGTCCCAAGAACACTGAAGCTTTCTTT
>TRBJ2-3|TRBV20-1|many|NA
CSAHSGSTDTQYF
TGCAGTGCTCATAGCGGTAGCACAGATACGCAGTATTTT